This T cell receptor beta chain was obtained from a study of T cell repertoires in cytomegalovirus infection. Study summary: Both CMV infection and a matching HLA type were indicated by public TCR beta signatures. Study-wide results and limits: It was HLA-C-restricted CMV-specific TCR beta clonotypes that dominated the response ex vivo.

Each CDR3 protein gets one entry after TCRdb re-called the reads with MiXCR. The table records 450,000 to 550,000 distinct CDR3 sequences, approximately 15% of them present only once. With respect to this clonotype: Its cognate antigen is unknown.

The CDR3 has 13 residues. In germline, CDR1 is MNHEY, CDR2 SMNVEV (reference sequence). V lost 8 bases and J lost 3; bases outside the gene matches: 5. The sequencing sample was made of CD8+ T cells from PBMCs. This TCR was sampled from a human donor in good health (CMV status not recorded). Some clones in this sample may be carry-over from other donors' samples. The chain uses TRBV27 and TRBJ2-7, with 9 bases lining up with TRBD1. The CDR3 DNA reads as TGTGCCAGCGGGACAGGGTCTATCTACGAGCAGTACTTC. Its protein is CASGTGSIYEQYF.